Described below is a single TCR beta chain sequence and its context. CDR1 is SEHNR and CDR2 is FQNEAQ in the germline V gene (reference sequence). The ends were cut back, 6 bases at V and 2 bases at J, with 8 bases in the middle. This CDR3 has 13 residues. Profiled with immunoSEQ multiplex PCR; TCRdb holds only in-frame clones, not every one. The sample has tens of thousands of clones, over 80% seen once. The sample comes from a study of T cell changes during pregnancy in multiple sclerosis. V and J are TRBV7-9 and TRBJ1-3, with TRBD1 as a possible D gene (6 bases). The clonotype originates from a female donor in good health, enrolled as a control in a pregnancy study. The sequencing here drew on CD4+ T cells from peripheral blood mononuclear cells, taken in the third trimester of pregnancy. As DNA, the CDR3 is TGTGCCAGCAGATCAGGGGCTGGAAACACCATATATTTT. Translated, it gives CASRSGAGNTIYF.